This T cell receptor beta chain was documented in a study of blood T cell repertoires in COVID-19 (dated by TCRdb to about 2020). The study in broad terms: Collaborator samples came from the United States, Italy and Spain and covered acute and convalescent phases of COVID-19. The prospective study material was composed of cDNA or gDNA derived from T cells, B-cell-depleted T cells, or PBMCs. The dataset comprised deeply sampled blood TCRbeta repertoires from subjects exposed to, actively infected with, or recovered from COVID-19. A freely available public database, intended as a resource for researchers studying the immune response to SARS-CoV-2, is where the repertoires were released. The samples were drawn from the first 160 participants of the ongoing ImmuneRACE study and from 1,254 subjects provided by 6 global collaborators. The sample metadata nearly always contained a de-identified subject ID, COVID-19 status, age in years and sex. Where available, HLA class I and class II types were taken from metadata supplied by the sample provider and were not determined by assay-based typing. The research as a whole found: How much clinical and demographic metadata was included differed by source and by participant, and the metadata was provided uncurated.

The immunoSEQ Assay, a bias-controlled multiplex PCR, was used to amplify TCRbeta CDR3 regions from genomic DNA. The original pipeline was this. Within the assay, amplification of reference gene primers was used to estimate how many nucleated cells each sample contained. To quantify the absolute abundance of each unique TCRbeta CDR3 rearrangement, sequence reads were collapsed and filtered. For each sample, productive Simpson clonality was calculated as the square root of Simpson's diversity index over productive rearrangements. The source is immuneACCESS, and TCRdb retained only in-frame sequences with V and J called. Part of the clones is not carried over; for the studies checked, unresolved V genes explain less than half of this, and the remainder is unexplained. For V, J and clone size, that table is used; D and trimming come from the DNA. The sample table records roughly 300,000 clones; around nine tenths of these occur just once. 1.8% of the sample goes to the ten largest clones.

Remarks on this clone: What antigen it recognizes has not been identified. No quality values exist for individual bases; no much larger clone is one base distant.

One collaborating source in Seattle enrolled patients during active infection and followed them longitudinally through the course of disease. Each collaborating institution followed its own protocols to collect whole blood in K2EDTA tubes. Collaborator samples were shipped for TCRbeta analysis as frozen whole blood, isolated PBMCs, or DNA extracted from either sample type. Sequences SGHVS (CDR1) and FNYEAQ (CDR2) are obtained from the germline V gene. V and J are truncated by 5 bases and 10 bases respectively, leaving an intervening sequence of 12 bases. Its CDR3 holds 12 amino acids, cysteine through phenylalanine. The only DNA kept is the CDR3, 36 bases in frame from the first base.

Sample: peripheral blood. The sequence links TRBV7-6 to TRBJ2-1; possibly the D gene is TRBD1, per 5 matching bases. The clonotype was recovered from a woman aged 25-40 years with COVID-19, enrolled during active disease. The DNA is as follows: TGTGCCAGCAGCCATAGGGGTAGAGAGCAGTTCTTC. This gives the protein CASSHRGREQFF.